This T cell receptor (beta chain) was sequenced during a study of shared clonotypes between healthy human individuals. Turning to the study itself: Donors consisted of two women and a few men between 18 and 49. Study-level findings and limits: Unshared clonotypes carried lower generation probabilities than those common to all four donors. Among several donors, approximately 5.4% of naive CD4 clonotypes were found in common.

Terminally differentiated effector memory CD45RA+ cells were excluded from the naive CD8 cells, which were CD45RO-negative and positively selected for CCR7. As concerns this clone: Its matching antigen is unknown.

The CDR3 is 13 amino acids. Germline CDR1 SEHNR, CDR2 FQNEAQ (reference sequence). Trimming stripped 4 bases from V and 3 bases from J, with 10 bases between. Each subset's genomic DNA was shared equally among a number of immunoSEQ plates. Data came from immunoSEQ multiplex PCR; TCRdb stores just in-frame clones and leaves some out. The sample has more than 500,000 clones, roughly 95% seen once; the top ten hold over 0.1%. Sequenced: naive CD8+ T cells sorted from blood. This receptor was identified in a woman in her twenties or thirties in good health. V is TRBV7-9 and J is TRBJ2-7; D is unresolved. CDR3 nucleotide sequence: TGTGCCAGCAGCTCCTCAAGTCACTACGAGCAGTACTTC. Its translation: CASSSSSHYEQYF. The full variable domain, completed using reference TRBV7-9 and TRBJ2-7, is DTGVSQNPRHKITKRGQNVTFRCDPISEHNRLYWYRQTLGQGPEFLTYFQNEAQLEKSRLLSDRFSAERPKGSFSTLEIQRTEQGDSAMYLCASSSSSHYEQYFGPGTRLTVT.